Each of the 23 T cell receptor beta chains below was sequenced from the same sample in a study of CD8 T cells in ankylosing spondylitis. TCRdb reanalysed the 5' RACE reads using MiXCR and keeps one entry per CDR3 protein. This table has around 250,000 distinct CDR3 sequences, about 20% appearing once. Sequencing used blood, either unsorted or a sorted T cell fraction (not recorded which). All receptors derive from a male donor with ankylosing spondylitis or in good health (not recorded which).

The rearrangement uses TRBV12-3 or TRBV12-4 and TRBJ2-5; tentatively, D is TRBD1 or TRBD2 (5 bases each). CDR3 length: 16 residues. V lost 4 bases to trimming and J lost 6 bases, with 21 bases between them. The CDR3 reads CASSWPRGQSRQTQYF. For the CDR3, the DNA is TGTGCCAGCAGTTGGCCCCGGGGCCAGTCCCGACAGACCCAGTACTTC.

The table lists this clonotype with a few counts. The chain joins TRBV3-1 to TRBJ2-1, with 11 nucleotides matching TRBD2. The V gene's germline CDR1 is LGHDT and CDR2 YNNKEL (reference sequence). V lost 4 bases to trimming and J lost 5 bases; unmatched junction nucleotides: 13. The length of the CDR3 is 18 residues. The DNA for the CDR3 is TGTGCCAGCAGCCCAGATCCTCCGGGACTAGCGGTCCACAATGAGCAGTTCTTC. The encoded protein is CASSPDPPGLAVHNEQFF.

The V gene is TRBV3-1, the J gene TRBJ1-1; 7 bases agree with TRBD1. Germline CDR1 LGHDT, CDR2 YNNKEL (reference sequence). Trimming removed 4 bases from V and 6 bases from J; junction bases left unmatched: 11. This CDR3 has 15 amino acids. CDR3 DNA sequence: TGTGCCAGCAGCCGTCACGACAGGGAATTGGCTGAAGCTTTCTTT. Its translation: CASSRHDRELAEAFF.

This clonotype has just a few counts. The chain uses TRBV25-1 and TRBJ2-1; D gene uncertain. The CDR3 covers 13 residues. Trimming shortened V by 6 bases and J by 2 bases, and 8 bases separated the two germline ends. CDR1 MGHDK and CDR2 SYGVNS come from the germline V gene. CDR3 protein: CASRDGPYNEQFF. In DNA, the CDR3 is TGTGCCAGCAGGGACGGTCCCTACAATGAGCAGTTCTTC.

V and J are TRBV2 and TRBJ2-7; D is unclear. The V gene's germline CDR1 is SNHLY and CDR2 FYNNEI. The CDR3 totals 13 residues. Trimming cost V 3 bases and J 3 bases, with 9 bases left between them. The CDR3: CASSESGLYEQYF. The CDR3 DNA follows: TGTGCCAGCAGTGAGTCGGGCCTCTACGAGCAGTACTTC.

This clonotype occurred many times. V and J are TRBV4-1 and TRBJ2-1; the D gene is possibly TRBD1 (6 bases). The CDR3 sequence is 17 residues long. V was shortened by 4 bases and J by 8 bases, with 24 bases between the two germline ends. The germline V gene has CDR1 MGHRA and CDR2 YSYEKL. DNA for the CDR3: TGCGCCAGCAGCCCACAATCCATTACAGGGTATCGGGATGAGCAGTTCTTC. It specifies CASSPQSITGYRDEQFF.

This clonotype was found a few times. The chain couples TRBV25-1 to TRBJ2-7; D is possibly TRBD1 or TRBD2 (5 bases each). The germline V gene encodes CDR1 MGHDK and CDR2 SYGVNS. The CDR3 is 14 amino acids. The germline V and J ends were trimmed by 7 bases and 3 bases, with 16 bases remaining between them. This CDR3 reads CASNSGLPDYEQYF. CDR3 coding DNA: TGTGCCAGCAACTCGGGGCTACCCGACTACGAGCAGTACTTC.

V usage is TRBV19 and J usage is TRBJ1-1; TRBD1 matches at 10 bases. The germline CDR1 and CDR2 sequences are LNHDA and SQIVND (reference sequence). V was clipped by 6 bases and J by 5 bases; unmatched bases: 6. The CDR3 is made up of 14 amino acids. CDR3 region: CASSHGTGVTEAFF. DNA of the CDR3: TGTGCCAGTAGCCATGGGACAGGGGTTACTGAAGCTTTCTTT.

The genes are TRBV2 and TRBJ2-5; tentative D call: TRBD2 (6 bases). Looked up from germline, CDR1 is SNHLY and CDR2 is FYNNEI. The V gene lost 1 base and the J gene lost 0 bases, with 9 bases spanning the gap. The CDR3 length is 15 residues. CDR3 in amino acids: CASSEDGGDQETQYF. The DNA of the CDR3 is TGTGCCAGCAGTGAAGACGGAGGGGACCAAGAGACCCAGTACTTC.

This clonotype occurred a few times. The chain carries TRBV28 and TRBJ2-2, with 7 bases fitting TRBD1. The germline CDR1 and CDR2 sequences are MDHEN and SYDVKM. The CDR3 has 17 amino acids. The ends lost 2 bases at V and 3 bases at J; junction bases unmatched: 9. The CDR3 here is CASSLPDDRVDTGELFF. CDR3 nucleotides: TGTGCCAGCAGTTTACCTGACGACAGGGTCGACACCGGGGAGCTGTTTTTT.

In this sample, this clonotype turned up once. The chain has TRBV6-1 and TRBJ2-7; the match to TRBD1 covers 9 bases. Germline V CDR1 and CDR2: MNHNS, SASEGT. Unmatched junction bases numbered 7, after V lost 4 bases and J lost 3 bases. The CDR3 runs to 15 residues. DNA for the CDR3: TGTGCCAGCAGTGGCCGGGACAGGGATGGCTACGAGCAGTACTTC. It yields the protein CASSGRDRDGYEQYF.

This clonotype has ten or more counts. The chain uses TRBV25-1 and TRBJ2-3, with D possibly matching TRBD2 (6 bases). The CDR3 runs to 17 residues. In germline, CDR1 is MGHDK, CDR2 SYGVNS. V was shortened by 6 bases and J by 8 bases, with 27 bases between the two germline ends. The CDR3: CASSRSEGRAVLTTQYF. CDR3 sequence (DNA): TGTGCCAGCAGCCGCTCGGAGGGAAGAGCTGTCCTGACTACGCAGTATTTT.

This clonotype has ten or more counts. The CDR3 coding sequence is TGCGCCAGCAGCTTTTATGCGGGAGGGCCCTCCTACAATGAGCAGTTCTTC. Translation: CASSFYAGGPSYNEQFF. The chain employs TRBV5-1 and TRBJ2-1; 9 bases are a match to TRBD2. V dropped 2 bases and J dropped 0; count of bases not matched to a gene: 6. The CDR3 sequence is 17 residues long. Looked up from germline, CDR1 is SGHRS and CDR2 is YFSETQ.

This clonotype was detected many times. This chain joins TRBV7-9 and TRBJ2-1; 9 nucleotides line up with TRBD2. The CDR3 runs to 17 residues. The germline CDR1 and CDR2 sequences are SEHNR and FQNEAQ (reference sequence). The V gene end was trimmed by 5 bases and the J gene end by 3 bases; junction bases not matched to a gene: 11. The CDR3 reads CASSPPLAGRGYNEQFF. CDR3 nucleotide sequence: TGTGCCAGCAGCCCCCCTCTAGCGGGAAGGGGCTACAATGAGCAGTTCTTC.

In this sample, this clonotype turned up a few times. Here the CDR3 reads CASSQERSINQPQHF. The CDR3, as DNA: TGCGCCAGCAGCCAAGAGCGGTCAATCAATCAGCCCCAGCATTTT. The rearrangement uses TRBV4-1 and TRBJ1-5; D gene unclear. CDR1 MGHRA and CDR2 YSYEKL come from the germline V gene. The CDR3 has 15 residues. The V gene lost 0 bases and the J gene lost 3 bases, with 9 bases spanning the gap.

This clonotype was seen many times. The chain employs TRBV12-3 or TRBV12-4 and TRBJ2-7; 12 bases align to TRBD2. The CDR3 length is 15 residues. V dropped 3 bases and J dropped 3; count of bases not matched to a gene: 3. CDR3 bases: TGTGCCAGCAGTTTTCCGACTAGCGGGAGCTACGAGCAGTACTTC. Its translation is CASSFPTSGSYEQYF.

This clonotype has only a few counts. This chain uses TRBV20-1 with TRBJ2-5; 7 bases agree with TRBD2. CDR3 length: 15 amino acids. V was pared by 0 bases and J by 4 bases, with 8 bases of the junction left unmatched. The germline CDR1 and CDR2 sequences are DFQATT and SNEGSKA (reference sequence). The CDR3 loop is CSAREARTSRETQYF. The CDR3 region has the DNA TGCAGTGCTAGAGAGGCCCGGACTAGTCGAGAGACCCAGTACTTC.

This clonotype was counted between two and nine times. The CDR3 DNA reads as TGTGCCAGCAGCCAGGAGGGGAACTACGAGCAGTACTTC. It translates to CASSQEGNYEQYF. The rearrangement joins TRBV5-6 to TRBJ2-7, with D possibly matching TRBD2 (6 bases). Germline loops: CDR1 SGHDT, CDR2 YYEEEE. This CDR3 has 13 residues. Trimming removed 4 bases from V and 3 bases from J, with 11 bases in between.

This clonotype showed up just a few times. The V call is TRBV4-1, the J call TRBJ2-7; 10 bases align to TRBD2. The CDR3 is 16 residues long. CDR1 MGHRA and CDR2 YSYEKL come from the germline V gene. V lost 1 base and J lost 4; bases outside the gene matches: 7. CDR3 DNA: TGCGCCAGCAGCCAAGGGGGTGTAGCGGGAGGTTACGAGCAGTACTTC. Translation gives CASSQGGVAGGYEQYF.

This chain connects TRBV7-2 to TRBJ2-7, with D perhaps being TRBD1 or TRBD2 (6 bases each). CDR1 SGHTA and CDR2 FQGNSA come from the germline V gene. The CDR3 runs 16 residues. Trimming cost V 5 bases and J 4 bases, with 21 bases left between them. The CDR3 DNA follows: TGTGCCAGCAGCGTAAGGGGGGAGGCGCGAGGGTACGAGCAGTACTTC. This encodes CASSVRGEARGYEQYF.

This clonotype has at least ten counts. The V call is TRBV20-1, the J call TRBJ2-1; 7 nucleotides line up with TRBD2. From germline, CDR1 is DFQATT and CDR2 SNEGSKA (reference sequence). Germline trimming cut 3 bases from V and 3 bases from J; bases unmatched to any gene: 8. CDR3 length: 15 amino acids. CDR3 sequence reads: CSASLAGVDYNEQFF. CDR3 DNA sequence: TGCAGTGCTAGTCTGGCGGGAGTGGACTACAATGAGCAGTTCTTC.

The chain is built from TRBV20-1 and TRBJ2-7, with D uncertain. Germline-derived CDR1 and CDR2 are DFQATT and SNEGSKA (reference sequence). The CDR3 spans 14 residues. The ends were cut back, 3 bases at V and 2 bases at J, with 14 bases in the middle. The CDR3 DNA follows: TGCAGTGCTAGTCTAATAGACACAACCTACGAGCAGTACTTC. Residues: CSASLIDTTYEQYF.

This rearrangement joins TRBV11-2 to TRBJ2-7; weak D call: TRBD1 (6 bases). Trimming shortened V by 10 bases and J by 2 bases, and 15 bases separated the two germline ends. The CDR3 totals 13 residues. In germline, CDR1 is SGHAT, CDR2 FQNNGV. The CDR3 coding sequence is TGTGCCACTCAGGGGCATAAGCCCTACGAGCAGTACTTC. This encodes CATQGHKPYEQYF. The full variable domain, rest sourced from reference TRBV11-2 and TRBJ2-7, is EAGVAQSPRYKIIEKRQSVAFWCNPISGHATLYWYQQILGQGPKLLIQFQNNGVVDDSQLPKDRFSAERLKGVDSTLKIQPAKLEDSAVYLCATQGHKPYEQYFGPGTRLTVT.